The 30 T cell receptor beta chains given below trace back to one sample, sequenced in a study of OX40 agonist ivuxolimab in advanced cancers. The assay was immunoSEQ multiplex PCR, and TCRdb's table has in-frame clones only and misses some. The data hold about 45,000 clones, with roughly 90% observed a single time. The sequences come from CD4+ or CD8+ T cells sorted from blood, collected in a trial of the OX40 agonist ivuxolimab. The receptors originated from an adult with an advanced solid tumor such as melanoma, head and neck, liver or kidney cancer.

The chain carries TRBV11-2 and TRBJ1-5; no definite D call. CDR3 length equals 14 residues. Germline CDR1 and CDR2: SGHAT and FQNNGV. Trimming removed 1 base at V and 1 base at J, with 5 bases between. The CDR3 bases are TGTGCCAGCAGCTTAGCCGGGAGCAATCAGCCCCAGCATTTT. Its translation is CASSLAGSNQPQHF. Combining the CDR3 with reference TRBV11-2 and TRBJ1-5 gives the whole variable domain EAGVAQSPRYKIIEKRQSVAFWCNPISGHATLYWYQQILGQGPKLLIQFQNNGVVDDSQLPKDRFSAERLKGVDSTLKIQPAKLEDSAVYLCASSLAGSNQPQHFGDGTRLSIL.

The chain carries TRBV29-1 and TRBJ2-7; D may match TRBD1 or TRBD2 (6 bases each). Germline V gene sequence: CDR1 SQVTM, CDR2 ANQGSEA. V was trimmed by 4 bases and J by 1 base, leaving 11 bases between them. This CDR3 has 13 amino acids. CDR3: CSVVWGASYEQYF. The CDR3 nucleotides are TGCAGCGTTGTGTGGGGGGCTTCCTACGAGCAGTACTTC.

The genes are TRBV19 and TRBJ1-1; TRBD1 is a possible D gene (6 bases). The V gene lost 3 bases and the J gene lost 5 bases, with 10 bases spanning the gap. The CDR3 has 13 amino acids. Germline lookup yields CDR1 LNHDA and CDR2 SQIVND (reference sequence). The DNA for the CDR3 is TGTGCCAGTAGTATTCACCAGGGGACTGAAGCTTTCTTT. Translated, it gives CASSIHQGTEAFF. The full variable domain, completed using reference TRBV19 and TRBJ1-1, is DGGITQSPKYLFRKEGQNVTLSCEQNLNHDAMYWYRQDPGQGLRLIYYSQIVNDFQKGDIAEGYSVSREKKESFPLTVTSAQKNPTAFYLCASSIHQGTEAFFGQGTRLTVV.

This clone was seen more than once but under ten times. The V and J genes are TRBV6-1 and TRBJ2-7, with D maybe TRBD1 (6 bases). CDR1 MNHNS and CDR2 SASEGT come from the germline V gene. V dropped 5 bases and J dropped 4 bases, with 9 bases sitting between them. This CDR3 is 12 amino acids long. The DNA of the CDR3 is TGTGCCAGCAGTCCGGGACATTACGAGCAGTACTTC. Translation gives CASSPGHYEQYF.

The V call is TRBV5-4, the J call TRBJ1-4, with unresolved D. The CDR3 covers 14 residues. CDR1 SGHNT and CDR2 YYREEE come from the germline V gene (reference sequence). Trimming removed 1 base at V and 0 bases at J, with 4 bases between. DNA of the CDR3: TGTGCCAGCAGCTTGCTAGCAACTAATGAAAAACTGTTTTTT. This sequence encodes CASSLLATNEKLFF.

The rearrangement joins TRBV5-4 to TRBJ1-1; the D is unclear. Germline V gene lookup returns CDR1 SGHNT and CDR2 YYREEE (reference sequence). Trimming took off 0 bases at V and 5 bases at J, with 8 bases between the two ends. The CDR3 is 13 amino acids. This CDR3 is CASSLEFGTEAFF. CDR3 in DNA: TGTGCCAGCAGCTTGGAATTTGGGACTGAAGCTTTCTTT.

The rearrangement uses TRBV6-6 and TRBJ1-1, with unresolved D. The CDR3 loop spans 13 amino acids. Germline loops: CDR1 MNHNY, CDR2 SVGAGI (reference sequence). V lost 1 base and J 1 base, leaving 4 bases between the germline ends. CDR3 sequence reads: CASSYWENTEAFF. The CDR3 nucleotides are TGTGCCAGCAGTTACTGGGAGAACACTGAAGCTTTCTTT.

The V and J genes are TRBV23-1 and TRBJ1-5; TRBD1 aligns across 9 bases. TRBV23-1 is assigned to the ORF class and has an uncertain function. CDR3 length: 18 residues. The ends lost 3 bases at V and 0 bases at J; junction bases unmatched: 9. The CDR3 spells CASSHPGQGKNSNQPQHF. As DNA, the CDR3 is TGCGCCAGCAGTCATCCGGGACAGGGAAAAAATAGCAATCAGCCCCAGCATTTT.

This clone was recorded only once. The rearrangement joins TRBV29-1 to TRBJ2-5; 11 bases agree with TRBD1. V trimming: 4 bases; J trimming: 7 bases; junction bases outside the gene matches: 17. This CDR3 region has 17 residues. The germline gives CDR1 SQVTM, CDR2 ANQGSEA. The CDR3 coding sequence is TGCAGCGTTGGGTATCGGGCGGGACAGGGGGATAGGGGGACCCAGTACTTC. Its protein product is CSVGYRAGQGDRGTQYF.

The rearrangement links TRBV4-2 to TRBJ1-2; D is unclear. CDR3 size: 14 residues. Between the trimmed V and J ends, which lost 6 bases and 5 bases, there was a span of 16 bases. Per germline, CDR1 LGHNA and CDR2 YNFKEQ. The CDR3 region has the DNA TGTGCCAGCAGGCGGGCCGGCAGCACGTATGGCTACACCTTC. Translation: CASRRAGSTYGYTF.

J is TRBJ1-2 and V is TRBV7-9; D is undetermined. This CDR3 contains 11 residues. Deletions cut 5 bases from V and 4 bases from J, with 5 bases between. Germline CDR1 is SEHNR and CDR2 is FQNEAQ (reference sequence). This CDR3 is CASSPGYGYTF. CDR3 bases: TGTGCCAGCAGCCCTGGCTATGGCTACACCTTC.

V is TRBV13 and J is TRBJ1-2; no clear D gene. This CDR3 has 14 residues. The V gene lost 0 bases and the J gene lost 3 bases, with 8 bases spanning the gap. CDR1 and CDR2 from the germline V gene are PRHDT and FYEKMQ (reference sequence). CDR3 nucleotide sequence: TGTGCCAGCAGCTTAGGTACAGCCTACTATGGCTACACCTTC. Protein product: CASSLGTAYYGYTF.

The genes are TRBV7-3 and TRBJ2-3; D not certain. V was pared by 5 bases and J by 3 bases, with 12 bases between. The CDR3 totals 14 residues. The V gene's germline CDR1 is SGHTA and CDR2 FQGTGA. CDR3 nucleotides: TGTGCCAGCAGCCGGACCCCCGCGACAGATACGCAGTATTTT. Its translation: CASSRTPATDTQYF.

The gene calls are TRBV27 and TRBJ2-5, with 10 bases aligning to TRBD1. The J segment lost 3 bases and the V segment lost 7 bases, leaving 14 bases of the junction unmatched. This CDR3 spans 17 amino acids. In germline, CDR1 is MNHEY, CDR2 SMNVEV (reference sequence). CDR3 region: CASTGQSGGTGEETQYF. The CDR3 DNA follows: TGTGCCAGCACCGGGCAGTCAGGTGGGACAGGGGAAGAGACCCAGTACTTC.

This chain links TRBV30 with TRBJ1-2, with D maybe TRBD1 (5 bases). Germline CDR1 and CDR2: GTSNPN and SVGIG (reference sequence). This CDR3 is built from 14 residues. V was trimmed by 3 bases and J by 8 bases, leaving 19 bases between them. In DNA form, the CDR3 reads TGTGCCTGGAGAGGTGGGATCCTCCCAGGGGGCTACACCTTC. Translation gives CAWRGGILPGGYTF. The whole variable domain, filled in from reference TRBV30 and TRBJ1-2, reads SQTIHQWPATLVQPVGSPLSLECTVEGTSNPNLYWYRQAAGRGLQLLFYSVGIGQISSEVPQNLSASRPQDRQFILSSKKLLLSDSGFYLCAWRGGILPGGYTFGSGTRLTVV.

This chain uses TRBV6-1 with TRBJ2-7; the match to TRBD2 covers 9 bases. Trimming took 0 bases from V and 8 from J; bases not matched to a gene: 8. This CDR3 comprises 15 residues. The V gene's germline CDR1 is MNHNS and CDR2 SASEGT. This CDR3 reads CASSEARGRAGQQYF. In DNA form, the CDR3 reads TGTGCCAGCAGTGAAGCGCGCGGGAGGGCTGGACAGCAGTACTTC.

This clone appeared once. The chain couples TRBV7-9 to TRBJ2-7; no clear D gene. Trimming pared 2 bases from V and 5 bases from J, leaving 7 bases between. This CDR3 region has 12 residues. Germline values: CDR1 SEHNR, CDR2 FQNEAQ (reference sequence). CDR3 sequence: CASSLLGDEQYF. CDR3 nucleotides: TGTGCCAGCAGCTTATTAGGTGACGAGCAGTACTTC.

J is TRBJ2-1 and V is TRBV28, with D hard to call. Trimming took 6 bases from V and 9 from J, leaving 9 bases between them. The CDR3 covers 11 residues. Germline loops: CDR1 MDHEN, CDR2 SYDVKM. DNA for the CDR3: TGTGCCAGCAGCAGACTGGGTGAGCAGTTCTTC. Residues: CASSRLGEQFF.

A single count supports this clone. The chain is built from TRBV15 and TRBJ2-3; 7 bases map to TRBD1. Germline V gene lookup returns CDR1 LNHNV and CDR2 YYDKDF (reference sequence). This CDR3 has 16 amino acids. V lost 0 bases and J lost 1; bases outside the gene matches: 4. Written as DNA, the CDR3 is TGTGCCACCAGCAGAGATTTAGGGACAGGCACAGATACGCAGTATTTT. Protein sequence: CATSRDLGTGTDTQYF.

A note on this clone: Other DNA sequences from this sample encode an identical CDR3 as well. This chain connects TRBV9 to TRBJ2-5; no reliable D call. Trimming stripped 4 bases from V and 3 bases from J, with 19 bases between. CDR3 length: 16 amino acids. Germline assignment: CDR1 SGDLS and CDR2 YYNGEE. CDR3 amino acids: CASSPYLSLGKETQYF. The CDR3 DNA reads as TGTGCCAGCAGCCCGTACTTAAGTCTGGGAAAAGAGACCCAGTACTTC.

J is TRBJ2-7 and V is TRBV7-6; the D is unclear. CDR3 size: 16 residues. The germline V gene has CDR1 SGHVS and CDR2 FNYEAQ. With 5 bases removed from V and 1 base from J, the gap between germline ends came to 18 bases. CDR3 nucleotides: TGTGCCAGCAGCGCGCGGCACAGTGTTGAATCCTACGAGCAGTACTTC. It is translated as CASSARHSVESYEQYF.

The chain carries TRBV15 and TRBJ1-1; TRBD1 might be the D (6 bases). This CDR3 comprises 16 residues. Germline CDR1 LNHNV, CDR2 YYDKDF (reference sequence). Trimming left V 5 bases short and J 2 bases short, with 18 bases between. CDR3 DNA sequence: TGTGCCACCAGCTCGCCCGCCGACAGGCTTAACACTGAAGCTTTCTTT. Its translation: CATSSPADRLNTEAFF. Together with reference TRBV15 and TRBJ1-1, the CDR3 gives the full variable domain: DAMVIQNPRYQVTQFGKPVTLSCSQTLNHNVMYWYQQKSSQAPKLLFHYYDKDFNNEADTPDNFQSRRPNTSFCFLDIRSPGLGDTAMYLCATSSPADRLNTEAFFGQGTRLTVV.

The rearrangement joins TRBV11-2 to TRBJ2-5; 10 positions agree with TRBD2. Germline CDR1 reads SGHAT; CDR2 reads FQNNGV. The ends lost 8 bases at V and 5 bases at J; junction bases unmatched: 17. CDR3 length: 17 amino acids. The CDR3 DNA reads TGTGCCAGCGCAGAGGGACTAGCGTCTACACGGTGGGAGACCCAGTACTTC. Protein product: CASAEGLASTRWETQYF.

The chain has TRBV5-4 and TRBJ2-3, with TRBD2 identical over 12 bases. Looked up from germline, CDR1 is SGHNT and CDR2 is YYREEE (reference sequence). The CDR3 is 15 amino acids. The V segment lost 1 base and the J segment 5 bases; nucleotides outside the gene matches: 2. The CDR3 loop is CASSLSGLAGDTQYF. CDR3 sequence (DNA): TGTGCCAGCAGCTTGTCGGGACTAGCGGGAGATACGCAGTATTTT.

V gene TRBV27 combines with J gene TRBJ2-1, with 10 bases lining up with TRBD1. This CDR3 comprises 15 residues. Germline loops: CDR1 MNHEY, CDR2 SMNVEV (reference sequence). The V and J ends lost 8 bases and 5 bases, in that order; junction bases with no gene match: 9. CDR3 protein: CASGLVGTGDNEQFF. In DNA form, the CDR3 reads TGTGCCAGCGGACTGGTCGGGACAGGGGACAATGAGCAGTTCTTC.

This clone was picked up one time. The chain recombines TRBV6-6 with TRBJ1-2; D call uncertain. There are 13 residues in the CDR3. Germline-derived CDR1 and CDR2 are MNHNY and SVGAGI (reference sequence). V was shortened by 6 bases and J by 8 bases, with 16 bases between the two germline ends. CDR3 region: CASSQTPTRGYTF. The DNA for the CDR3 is TGTGCCAGCAGCCAGACTCCGACCCGGGGCTACACCTTC.

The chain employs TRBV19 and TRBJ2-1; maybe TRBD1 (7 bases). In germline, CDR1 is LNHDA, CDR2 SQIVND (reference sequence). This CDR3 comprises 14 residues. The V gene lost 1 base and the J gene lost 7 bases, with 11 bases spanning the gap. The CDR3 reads CASSIGGTVNEQFF. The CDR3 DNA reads TGTGCCAGTAGTATAGGCGGGACAGTTAATGAGCAGTTCTTC. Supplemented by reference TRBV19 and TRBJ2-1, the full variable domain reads DGGITQSPKYLFRKEGQNVTLSCEQNLNHDAMYWYRQDPGQGLRLIYYSQIVNDFQKGDIAEGYSVSREKKESFPLTVTSAQKNPTAFYLCASSIGGTVNEQFFGPGTRLTVL.

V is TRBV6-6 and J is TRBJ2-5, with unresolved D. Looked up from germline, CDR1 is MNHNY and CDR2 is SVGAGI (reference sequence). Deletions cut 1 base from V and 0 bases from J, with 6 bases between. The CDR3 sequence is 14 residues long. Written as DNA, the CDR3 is TGTGCCAGCAGTTACTTCAACAACCAAGAGACCCAGTACTTC. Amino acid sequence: CASSYFNNQETQYF.

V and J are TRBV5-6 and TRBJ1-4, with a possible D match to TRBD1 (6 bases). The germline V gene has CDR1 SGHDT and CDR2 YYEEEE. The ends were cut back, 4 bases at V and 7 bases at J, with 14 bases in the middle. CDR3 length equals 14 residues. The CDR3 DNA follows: TGTGCCAGCAGCCTCGACAGGAGGATTGAAAAACTGTTTTTT. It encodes CASSLDRRIEKLFF.

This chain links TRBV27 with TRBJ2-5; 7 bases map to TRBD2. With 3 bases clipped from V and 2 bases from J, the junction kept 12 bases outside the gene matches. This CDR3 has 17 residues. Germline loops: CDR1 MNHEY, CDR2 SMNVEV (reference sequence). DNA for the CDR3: TGTGCCAGCAGTTTCCTCCGGGACTATAAATTTCAAGAGACCCAGTACTTC. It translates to CASSFLRDYKFQETQYF.